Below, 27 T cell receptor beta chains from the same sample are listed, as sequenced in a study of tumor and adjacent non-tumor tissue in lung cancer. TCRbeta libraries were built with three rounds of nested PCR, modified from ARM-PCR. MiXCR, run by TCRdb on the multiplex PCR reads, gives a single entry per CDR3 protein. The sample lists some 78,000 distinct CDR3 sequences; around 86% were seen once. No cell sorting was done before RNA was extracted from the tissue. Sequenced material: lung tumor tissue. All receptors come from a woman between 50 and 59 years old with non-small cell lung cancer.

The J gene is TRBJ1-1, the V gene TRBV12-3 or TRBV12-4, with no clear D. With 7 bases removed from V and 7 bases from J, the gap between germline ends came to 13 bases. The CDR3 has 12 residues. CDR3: CASTLTYNEAFF. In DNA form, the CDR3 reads TGTGCCAGCACCTTGACCTACAATGAAGCTTTCTTT.

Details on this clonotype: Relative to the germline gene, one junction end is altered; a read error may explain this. CDR3 in amino acids: CAGSPNRGGGYEQFF. In nucleotides, the CDR3 is TGTGCCGGCAGTCCAAACCGGGGAGGGGGGTATGAGCAGTTCTTC. The chain has TRBV12-3 or TRBV12-4 and TRBJ2-1, with a possible D match to TRBD2 (7 bases). This CDR3 comprises 15 residues.

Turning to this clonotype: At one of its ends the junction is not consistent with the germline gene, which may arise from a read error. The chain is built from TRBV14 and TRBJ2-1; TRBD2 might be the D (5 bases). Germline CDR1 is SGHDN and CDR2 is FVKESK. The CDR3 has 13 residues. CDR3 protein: CACSLSLVGEQFF. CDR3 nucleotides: TGTGCCTGCAGCCTCTCACTAGTCGGAGAGCAATTCTTC.

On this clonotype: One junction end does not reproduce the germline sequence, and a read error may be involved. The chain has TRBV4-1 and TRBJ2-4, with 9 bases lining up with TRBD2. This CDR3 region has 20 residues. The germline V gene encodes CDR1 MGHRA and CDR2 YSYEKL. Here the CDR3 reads CASSQEMWREGSLAKNFQYF. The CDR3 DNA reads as TGCGCCAGCAGCCAAGAGATGTGGCGGGAGGGCTCCTTAGCTAAAAACTTTCAGTACTTC.

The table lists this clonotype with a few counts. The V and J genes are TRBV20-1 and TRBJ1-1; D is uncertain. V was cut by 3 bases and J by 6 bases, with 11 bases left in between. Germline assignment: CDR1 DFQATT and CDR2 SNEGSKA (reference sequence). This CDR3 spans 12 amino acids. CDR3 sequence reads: CSASLPGAEAFF. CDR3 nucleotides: TGCAGTGCTAGTCTCCCGGGAGCTGAAGCTTTCTTT.

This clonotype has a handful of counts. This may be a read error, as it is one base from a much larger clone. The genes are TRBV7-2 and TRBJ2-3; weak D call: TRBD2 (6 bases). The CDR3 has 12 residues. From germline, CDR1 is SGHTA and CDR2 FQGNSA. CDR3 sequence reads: CVSSLFGDLQYF. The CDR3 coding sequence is TGTGTCAGCAGCTTATTTGGGGACTTGCAGTATTTT.

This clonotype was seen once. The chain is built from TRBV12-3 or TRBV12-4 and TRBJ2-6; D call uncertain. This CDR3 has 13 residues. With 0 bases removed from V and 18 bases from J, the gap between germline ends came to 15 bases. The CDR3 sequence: CASSLAYSSPQTF. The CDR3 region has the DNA TGTGCCAGCAGTTTAGCGTATTCCTCTCCCCAGACTTTC.

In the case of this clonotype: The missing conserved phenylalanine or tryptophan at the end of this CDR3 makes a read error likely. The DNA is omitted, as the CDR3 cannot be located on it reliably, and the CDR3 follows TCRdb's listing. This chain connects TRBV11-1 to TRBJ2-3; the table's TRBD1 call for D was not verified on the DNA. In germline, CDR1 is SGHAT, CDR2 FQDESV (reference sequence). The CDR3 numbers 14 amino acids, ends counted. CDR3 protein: CASSIATGADTQCV.

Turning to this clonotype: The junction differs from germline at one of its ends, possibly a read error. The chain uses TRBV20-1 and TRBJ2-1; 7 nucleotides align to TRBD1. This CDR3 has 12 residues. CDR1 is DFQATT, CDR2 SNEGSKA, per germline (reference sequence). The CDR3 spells CIAGGTANEQIF. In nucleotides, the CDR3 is TGCATTGCTGGTGGGACAGCAAATGAGCAGATCTTC.

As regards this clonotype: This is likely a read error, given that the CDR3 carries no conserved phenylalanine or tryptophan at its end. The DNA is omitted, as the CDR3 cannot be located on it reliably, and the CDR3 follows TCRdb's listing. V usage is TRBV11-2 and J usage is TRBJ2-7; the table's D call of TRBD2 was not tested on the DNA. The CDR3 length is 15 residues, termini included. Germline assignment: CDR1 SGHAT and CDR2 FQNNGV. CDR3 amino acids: CASSLSPSPSYDQHL.

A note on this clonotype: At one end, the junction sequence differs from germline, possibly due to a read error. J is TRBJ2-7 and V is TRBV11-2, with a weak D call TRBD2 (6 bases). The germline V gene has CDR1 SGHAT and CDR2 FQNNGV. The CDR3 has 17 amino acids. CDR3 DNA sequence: TGTGCCAGCAGCTTATCCGCGGGACGCATGGGGCCCTACGGGCAGTACTTC. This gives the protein CASSLSAGRMGPYGQYF.

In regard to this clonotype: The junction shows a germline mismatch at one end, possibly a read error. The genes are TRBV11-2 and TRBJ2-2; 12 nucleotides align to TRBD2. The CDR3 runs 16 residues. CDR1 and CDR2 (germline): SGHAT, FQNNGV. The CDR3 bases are TGTGTCAGTAGCCCTAGCGGGAGGGCCCACACCGGGGAGATGTTTTTT. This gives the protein CVSSPSGRAHTGEMFF.

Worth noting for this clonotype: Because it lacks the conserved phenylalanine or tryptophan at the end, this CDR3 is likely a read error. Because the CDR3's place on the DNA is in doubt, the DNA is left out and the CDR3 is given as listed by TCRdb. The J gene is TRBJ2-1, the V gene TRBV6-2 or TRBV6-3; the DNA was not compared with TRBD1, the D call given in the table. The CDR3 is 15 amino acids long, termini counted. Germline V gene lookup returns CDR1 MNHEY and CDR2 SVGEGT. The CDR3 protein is CASRSCRTEAHELFL.

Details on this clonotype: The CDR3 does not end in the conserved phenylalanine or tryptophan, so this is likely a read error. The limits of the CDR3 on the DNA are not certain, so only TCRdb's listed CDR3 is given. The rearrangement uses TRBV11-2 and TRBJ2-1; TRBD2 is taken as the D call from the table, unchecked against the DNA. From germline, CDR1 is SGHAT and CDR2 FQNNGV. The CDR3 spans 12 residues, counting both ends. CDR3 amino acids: CARSPSGYEQFS.

The CDR3 sequence is CSAGAWGQPYEQYF. Here the CDR3 DNA reads TGCAGTGCTGGAGCGTGGGGACAGCCCTACGAGCAGTACTTC. The chain recombines TRBV20-1 with TRBJ2-7; the match to TRBD1 covers 7 bases. J was trimmed by 2 bases and V by 5 bases; bases with no gene match: 9. The germline V gene encodes CDR1 DFQATT and CDR2 SNEGSKA (reference sequence). The CDR3 has 14 amino acids.

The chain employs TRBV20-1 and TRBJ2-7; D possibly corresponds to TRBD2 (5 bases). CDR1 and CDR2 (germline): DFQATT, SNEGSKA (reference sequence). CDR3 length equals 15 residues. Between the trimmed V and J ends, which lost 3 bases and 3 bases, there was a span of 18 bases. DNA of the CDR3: TGCAGTGCTAGCAATCCCCGGGGTGCGGGCTACGAGCAGTACTTC. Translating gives CSASNPRGAGYEQYF.

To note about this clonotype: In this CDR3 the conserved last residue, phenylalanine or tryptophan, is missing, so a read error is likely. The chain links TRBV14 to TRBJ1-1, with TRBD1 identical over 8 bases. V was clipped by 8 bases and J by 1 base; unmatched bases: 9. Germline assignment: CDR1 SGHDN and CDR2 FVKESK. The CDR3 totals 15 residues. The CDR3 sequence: CASRSWTGKNTEAFY. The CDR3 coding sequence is TGTGCCAGCCGCTCCTGGACAGGGAAGAACACTGAAGCTTTCTAT.

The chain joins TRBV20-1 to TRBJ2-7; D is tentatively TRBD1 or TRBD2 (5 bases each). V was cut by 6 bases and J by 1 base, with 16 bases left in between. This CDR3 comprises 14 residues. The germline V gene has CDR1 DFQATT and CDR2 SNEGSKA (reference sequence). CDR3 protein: CSAEDKLNSYEQYF. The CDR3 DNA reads TGCAGTGCGGAGGACAAGCTGAATTCCTACGAGCAGTACTTC.

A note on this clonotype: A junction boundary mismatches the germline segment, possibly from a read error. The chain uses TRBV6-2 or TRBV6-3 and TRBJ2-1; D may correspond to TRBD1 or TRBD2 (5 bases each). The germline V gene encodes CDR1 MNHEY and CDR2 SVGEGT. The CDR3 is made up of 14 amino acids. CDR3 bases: TGTGCCAGCATTCCATCCGGGGACCGCAATAAGCAGCTCTTC. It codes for CASIPSGDRNKQLF.

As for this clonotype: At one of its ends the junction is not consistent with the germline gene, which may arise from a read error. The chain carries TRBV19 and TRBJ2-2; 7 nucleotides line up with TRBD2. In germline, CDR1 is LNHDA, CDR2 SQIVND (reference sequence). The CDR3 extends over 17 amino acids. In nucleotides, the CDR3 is TGTACCAGTAGTAACCATCGGAGGGAGGGGTACACCGGGGAGCTGTTTTTT. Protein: CTSSNHRREGYTGELFF.

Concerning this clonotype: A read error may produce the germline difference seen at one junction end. The CDR3 DNA sequence: TGCGCCAGCGGACAGGGGGTTTCAGAGACCTGGTACTTT. Translated: CASGQGVSETWYF. The V gene is TRBV4-1, the J gene TRBJ2-5; 10 nucleotides agree with TRBD1. Germline V CDR1 and CDR2: MGHRA, YSYEKL. This CDR3 has 13 amino acids.

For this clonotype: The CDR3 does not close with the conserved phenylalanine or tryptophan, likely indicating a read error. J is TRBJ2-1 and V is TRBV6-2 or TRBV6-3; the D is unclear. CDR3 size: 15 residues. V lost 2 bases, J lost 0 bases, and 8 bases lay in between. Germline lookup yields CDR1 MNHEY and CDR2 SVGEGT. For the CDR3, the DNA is TGTGCCAGCAGTTACCGTCAGAACTCCTACAATGAGCAGTTCCTC. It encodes CASSYRQNSYNEQFL.

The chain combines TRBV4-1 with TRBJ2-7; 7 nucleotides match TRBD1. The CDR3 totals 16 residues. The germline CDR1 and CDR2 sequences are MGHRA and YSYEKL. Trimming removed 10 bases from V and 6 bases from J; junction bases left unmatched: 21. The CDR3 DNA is TGCGCCATCTGCCAAGATTTGTACAGGGGCTTGAGCGAGCAGTACTTC. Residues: CAICQDLYRGLSEQYF.

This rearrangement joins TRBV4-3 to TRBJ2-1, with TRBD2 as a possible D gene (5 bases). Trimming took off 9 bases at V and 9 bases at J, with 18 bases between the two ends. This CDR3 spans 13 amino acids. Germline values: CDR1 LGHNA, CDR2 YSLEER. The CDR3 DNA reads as TGCGCCAGAAGTCGGATCCAGAGGGCTGAGCAGTTCTTC. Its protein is CARSRIQRAEQFF.

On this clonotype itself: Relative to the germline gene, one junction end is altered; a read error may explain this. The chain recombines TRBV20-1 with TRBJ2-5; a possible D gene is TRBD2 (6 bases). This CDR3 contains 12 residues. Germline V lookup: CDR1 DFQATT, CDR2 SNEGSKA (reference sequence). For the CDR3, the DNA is TGCAGTACTAGCTGGCTAAAAGAGACACAGTACTTC. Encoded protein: CSTSWLKETQYF.

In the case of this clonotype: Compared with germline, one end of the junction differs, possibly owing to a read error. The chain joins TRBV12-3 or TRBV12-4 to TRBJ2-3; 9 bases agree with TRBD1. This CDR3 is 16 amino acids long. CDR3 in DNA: TGTGTCAGCAGTTTTAAGGGGACAGGGATCACAGATACGCAGTATTTT. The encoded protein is CVSSFKGTGITDTQYF.

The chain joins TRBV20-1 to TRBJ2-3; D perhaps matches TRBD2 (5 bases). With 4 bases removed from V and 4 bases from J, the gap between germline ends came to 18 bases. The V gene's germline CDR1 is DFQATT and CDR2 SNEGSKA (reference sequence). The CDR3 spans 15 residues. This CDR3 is CSATPEGNVPDTQYF. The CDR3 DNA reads TGCAGTGCTACCCCTGAGGGCAATGTACCAGATACGCAGTATTTT.